Below are 15 T cell receptor beta chains sequenced from a single sample in a study of CD8+ T cells in alopecia areata. Reverse transcription of extracted RNA yielded cDNA, which provided the sequencing template. The repertoire was sequenced with immunoSEQ multiplex PCR; TCRdb's copy has only in-frame clones and lacks some. The sample has 70,000 or so clones; approximately 58% are singletons. This sample comprised CD8+ T cells sorted from blood, obtained at week 0. These receptor sequences come from a human donor with alopecia areata.

The table lists this clone with a few counts. Other DNA sequences in the same sample also yield this CDR3. This sequence joins TRBV29-1 and TRBJ1-2; D is uncertain. Germline lookup yields CDR1 SQVTM and CDR2 ANQGSEA. This CDR3 contains 10 residues. V was cut by 4 bases and J by 4 bases, with 4 bases left in between. CDR3 sequence (DNA): TGCAGCGTTGGAGGCTATGGCTACACCTTC. Its protein product is CSVGGYGYTF.

This rearrangement joins TRBV7-9 to TRBJ1-2; no definite D call. The CDR3 has 11 amino acids. Trimming pared 3 bases from V and 8 bases from J, leaving 7 bases between. Germline V gives CDR1 SEHNR, CDR2 FQNEAQ (reference sequence). CDR3 protein: CASSLPSGYTF. The CDR3 nucleotides read TGTGCCAGCAGCTTGCCTAGCGGCTACACCTTC. Filled out from reference TRBV7-9 and TRBJ1-2, the complete variable domain reads DTGVSQNPRHKITKRGQNVTFRCDPISEHNRLYWYRQTLGQGPEFLTYFQNEAQLEKSRLLSDRFSAERPKGSFSTLEIQRTEQGDSAMYLCASSLPSGYTFGSGTRLTVV.

This clone has only a few counts. The chain recombines TRBV4-1 with TRBJ1-5; TRBD1 matches at 7 bases. The CDR3 is 16 amino acids. The J segment lost 4 bases and the V segment lost 0 bases, leaving 6 bases of the junction unmatched. Germline V CDR1 and CDR2: MGHRA, YSYEKL. The CDR3 sequence is CASSQDPTGVNQPQHF. The DNA for the CDR3 is TGCGCCAGCAGCCAAGATCCTACAGGGGTGAATCAGCCCCAGCATTTT.

This clone was counted between two and nine times. The chain joins TRBV7-3 to TRBJ2-3, with D perhaps matching TRBD1 (5 bases). CDR3 size: 15 residues. Trimming removed 3 bases at V and 0 bases at J, with 10 bases between. Looked up from germline, CDR1 is SGHTA and CDR2 is FQGTGA. In DNA form, the CDR3 reads TGTGCCAGCAGCTTGTCAGGGTTCAGCACAGATACGCAGTATTTT. The encoded protein is CASSLSGFSTDTQYF.

This clone showed up just a few times. The CDR3: CASSLAPSGRKYF. CDR3 DNA: TGTGCCAGCAGCTTAGCTCCTAGCGGGAGAAAGTATTTT. The genes are TRBV7-8 and TRBJ2-3; 10 bases align to TRBD2. CDR3 length: 13 amino acids. Looked up from germline, CDR1 is SGHVS and CDR2 is FQNEAQ. V lost 0 bases and J lost 13; bases outside the gene matches: 4.

The chain joins TRBV29-1 to TRBJ2-7; the D is unclear. The germline V gene encodes CDR1 SQVTM and CDR2 ANQGSEA. There are 13 residues in the CDR3. V lost 2 bases and J lost 3, with 11 bases in between. The DNA for the CDR3 is TGCAGCGTTGAAATGCAAAACAGCTACGAGCAGTACTTC. Protein product: CSVEMQNSYEQYF.

V is TRBV13 and J is TRBJ2-4; D gene unclear. CDR1 PRHDT and CDR2 FYEKMQ come from the germline V gene (reference sequence). This CDR3 region has 15 residues. The germline V and J ends were trimmed by 5 bases and 1 base, with 12 bases remaining between them. This CDR3 is CASSVQQSAKNIQYF. The CDR3 nucleotides are TGTGCCAGCAGCGTACAACAGAGTGCCAAAAACATTCAGTACTTC.

The chain carries TRBV27 and TRBJ2-3; D is possibly TRBD2 (5 bases). CDR1 is MNHEY, CDR2 SMNVEV, per germline (reference sequence). The CDR3 consists of 14 residues. With 6 bases removed from V and 3 bases from J, the gap between germline ends came to 13 bases. Here the CDR3 DNA reads TGTGCCAGCAGCTTGGGGAGAGGTACAGATACGCAGTATTTT. Encoded protein: CASSLGRGTDTQYF.

The sample holds a few counts of this clone. The chain is built from TRBV15 and TRBJ2-7; D gene ambiguous. The length of the CDR3 is 12 residues. Germline V lookup: CDR1 LNHNV, CDR2 YYDKDF (reference sequence). With 6 bases removed from V and 6 bases from J, the gap between germline ends came to 12 bases. The CDR3 sequence is CATRDKKTEQYF. For the CDR3, the DNA is TGTGCCACCAGGGATAAGAAGACCGAGCAGTACTTC. Drawing the rest from reference TRBV15 and TRBJ2-7, the complete variable domain is DAMVIQNPRYQVTQFGKPVTLSCSQTLNHNVMYWYQQKSSQAPKLLFHYYDKDFNNEADTPDNFQSRRPNTSFCFLDIRSPGLGDTAMYLCATRDKKTEQYFGPGTRLTVT.

The chain uses TRBV4-1 and TRBJ1-1, with no clear D. The V end was cut by 1 base, the J end by 5 bases, with 14 bases between. CDR1 is MGHRA and CDR2 is YSYEKL in the germline V gene. CDR3 length: 15 amino acids. The CDR3 bases are TGCGCCAGCAGCCAAGGGCCCAGTCTAAGAACTGAAGCTTTCTTT. It codes for CASSQGPSLRTEAFF.

V and J are TRBV13 and TRBJ2-1, with 7 bases fitting TRBD2. The CDR3 is made up of 17 amino acids. Looked up from germline, CDR1 is PRHDT and CDR2 is FYEKMQ (reference sequence). Trimming took 4 bases from V and 6 from J; bases not matched to a gene: 15. This CDR3 reads CASSYGAGEGLSNEQFF. Here the CDR3 DNA reads TGTGCCAGCAGCTATGGGGCGGGAGAGGGACTATCCAATGAGCAGTTCTTC. Drawing the rest from reference TRBV13 and TRBJ2-1, the complete variable domain is AAGVIQSPRHLIKEKRETATLKCYPIPRHDTVYWYQQGPGQDPQFLISFYEKMQSDKGSIPDRFSAQQFSDYHSELNMSSLELGDSALYFCASSYGAGEGLSNEQFFGPGTRLTVL.

There are many counts of this clone. Other DNA sequences in the sample encode the same CDR3. V usage is TRBV4-2 and J usage is TRBJ1-1, with a possible D match to TRBD1 (6 bases). There are 13 residues in the CDR3. Deletions cut 4 bases from V and 0 bases from J, with 6 bases between. CDR1 is LGHNA, CDR2 YNFKEQ, per germline. CDR3 coding DNA: TGTGCCAGCAGCCCAGGGGTGAACACTGAAGCTTTCTTT. This gives the protein CASSPGVNTEAFF.

The J gene is TRBJ2-6, the V gene TRBV5-4, with 9 bases that match TRBD2. The CDR3 is made up of 18 amino acids. The J segment lost 0 bases and the V segment lost 3 bases, leaving 7 bases of the junction unmatched. The germline V gene encodes CDR1 SGHNT and CDR2 YYREEE (reference sequence). Here the CDR3 DNA reads TGTGCCAGCAGCTCTGGAGGTAGCGGGAGCTCTGGGGCCAACGTCCTGACTTTC. It codes for CASSSGGSGSSGANVLTF.

The chain is built from TRBV5-1 and TRBJ2-1, with 7 bases lining up with TRBD1. This CDR3 is 16 amino acids long. Trimming at V came to 3 bases and at J to 3 bases, leaving 9 bases not matched to a gene. Germline assignment: CDR1 SGHRS and CDR2 YFSETQ. The CDR3 DNA is TGCGCCAGCAGCTCCGGACAGGCCGAGATCTACAATGAGCAGTTCTTC. It encodes CASSSGQAEIYNEQFF.

The J gene is TRBJ2-2, the V gene TRBV7-3; weak D call: TRBD1 (6 bases). Germline V lookup: CDR1 SGHTA, CDR2 FQGTGA. The CDR3 has 14 residues. Trimming took 1 base from V and 4 from J, leaving 7 bases between them. In nucleotides, the CDR3 is TGTGCCAGCAGCTTAAACAGGGTCACCGGGGAGCTGTTTTTT. Amino acids: CASSLNRVTGELFF.